The rows below give T cell receptor beta chains drawn from one sample of a study of PD-L1 blockade in urothelial cancer. Using immunoSEQ multiplex PCR, the repertoire was profiled, and TCRdb retains in-frame clones only, with some absent. This repertoire shows fewer than 45,000 clones, about 88% found once; its top ten account for around a quarter. This specimen consisted of PBMCs, obtained around atezolizumab (anti-PD-L1) treatment. These receptor sequences come from a donor at least 40 years old with urothelial cancer. Both conserved end residues are trimmed from each CDR3.

>TRBV18
ASGPGRYEQY
>TRBV28
ASSIGGSDTQY
>TRBV6-1
ASSEERASGTQY
>TRBV12-5
ASGLGGGWAEAF
>TRBV11-2
ASSLDGANIQY
>TRBV27
ASGTGLRGRYPSTDTQY
>TRBV10-3
AISGTGDGYT
>TRBV5-1
ASSHTGTGIYNEQF
>TRBV7-9
ASSLFGGDGYT
>TRBV19
ASSIAEGVGEQY
>TRBV5-1
ASSLGHRDRATDTQY
>TRBV4-1
ASSQGPDKGATDTQY
>TRBV18
ASSPGQGYNYGYT
>TRBV5-5
ASSGRDTPPGKLF
>TRBV5-4
ASSPDRWGSGNTIY
>TRBV27
ASSKGTGASSYEQY
>TRBV5-6
ASSLDQWETQY
>TRBV28
ASSFGGQPQH
>TRBV6-5
ASSYPRGQNTGELF
>TRBV6-5
ASRGQGRGNTEAF
>TRBV18
ASSGLAGQETQY
>TRBV19
ASSIGQVMGVNQPQH
>TRBV30
AWSGSRGAF
>TRBV4-3
ASSQEPGWGGAGEQY
>TRBV11-2
ASSTRTGGGYEKLF
>TRBV29-1
SVAQGSWGTEAF
>TRBV18
ASSPNRDRGPNEQF
>TRBV4-1
ASSQIRREGNEQF
>TRBV6-5
ASSYASGGSYGYT
>TRBV7-2
ASSRPRDSDSYEQY
>TRBV19
ASSIGQGQRATEAF
>TRBV6-4
ATKDRASYNEQF
>TRBV19
ASSIEPGFYEQY
>TRBV7-6
ASRPRPGQTLDTQY
>TRBV4-1
ASSQRQGAGEKLF
>TRBV2
ASTRGGLAGKETQY
>TRBV4-2
ASSHTTGTGKETQY
>TRBV9
ASSIGGAANYGYT
>TRBV10-2
ASSELPPGGATNEKLF
>TRBV27
ASREGRAYNEQF
>TRBV28
ASTGQVGYGYT
>TRBV6-1
ASRIYGENTEAF
>TRBV5-6
ASSLGGDPGDEQY
>TRBV9
ASSVGSTGWRETQY
>TRBV5-1
ASAKGDRGNTGELF